This entry is about one T cell receptor (beta chain). The antigen it recognizes is unknown. Base qualities are not at hand, and no much larger clone is one base apart. These data come from a study of CD8 T cells in ankylosing spondylitis (dated by TCRdb to about 2017). Broadly, across the study: The study set out to find disease-linked TCR variants by profiling T cell receptor beta repertoires in ankylosing spondylitis patients and healthy donors. The full study cohort comprised 25 ankylosing spondylitis patients and roughly 100 healthy donors. Peripheral blood samples were taken, and synovial fluid was additionally collected from ankylosing spondylitis patients.

The study at large found these results: A CD8+ phenotype was shown by the disease-linked clones, which were found at relatively low frequencies in peripheral blood. Some motif variants had previously been reported in the synovial fluid and blood of reactive arthritis patients, which suggests shared mechanisms of disease initiation. Blood from ankylosing spondylitis patients appeared to be characterized by a TCR beta motif composed of about eight highly homologous amino acid variants. The disease-linked clones were reported to be significantly enriched in matched synovial fluid samples from ankylosing spondylitis patients.

Sequencing instrument: Illumina HiSeq 2500. Quantitative 5'-RACE with molecular barcodes was used to prepare TCR beta libraries. Turning to the authors' computational methods: Disease-linked TCR variants were identified with a new computational method built on a probabilistic model of VDJ rearrangement. The public reads were run again by TCRdb, first through fastp at Q25 and then through MiXCR, and only productive beta chains were kept. CDR3 protein sequences are deduplicated, and each keeps its most common genes and DNA. The V and J calls here are based on TCRdb, not the publication. Present in this sample are 250,000 to 300,000 distinct CDR3 sequences, over 15% of which were seen just once. The top ten clones comprise roughly 34% of the sample. CDR3 length: 13 amino acids, cysteine to phenylalanine. The kept DNA is CDR3 alone, 39 bases in frame from the first base. The germline V gene encodes CDR1 SGHDT and CDR2 YYEEEE. V is reduced by 0 bases and J by 3 bases, leaving a spacing of 6 bases between them.

The clonotype was recovered from a male donor with ankylosing spondylitis or in good health (not recorded which). Sequenced material: blood, either unsorted or a sorted T cell fraction (not recorded which). This receptor chain uses TRBV5-6 and TRBJ1-2, with the D gene too uncertain to name. CDR3 protein: CASSLVVDYGYTF. The DNA sequence is as follows: TGTGCCAGCAGCTTGGTGGTGGACTATGGCTACACCTTC.